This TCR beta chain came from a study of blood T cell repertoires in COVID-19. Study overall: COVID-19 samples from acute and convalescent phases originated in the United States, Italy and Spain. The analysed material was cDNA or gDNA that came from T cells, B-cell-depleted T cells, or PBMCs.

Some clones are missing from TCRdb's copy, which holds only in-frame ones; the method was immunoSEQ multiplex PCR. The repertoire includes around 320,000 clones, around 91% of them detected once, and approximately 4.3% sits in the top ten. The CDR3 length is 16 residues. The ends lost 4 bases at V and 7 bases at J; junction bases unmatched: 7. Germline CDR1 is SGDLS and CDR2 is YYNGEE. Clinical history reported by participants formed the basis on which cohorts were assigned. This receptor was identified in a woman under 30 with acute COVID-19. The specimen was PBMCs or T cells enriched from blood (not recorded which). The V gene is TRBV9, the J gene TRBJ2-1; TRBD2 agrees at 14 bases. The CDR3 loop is CASSPPGTSGRNEQFF. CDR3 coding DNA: TGTGCCAGCAGCCCCCCCGGGACTAGCGGGAGAAATGAGCAGTTCTTC.